What follows are 11 T cell receptor beta chains derived from one specimen sequenced in a study of blood T cell repertoires in COVID-19. TCRdb keeps only in-frame clones here, not all; method: immunoSEQ multiplex PCR. The table shows about 170,000 clones, with around 83% occurring only once. Sequencing was done on a sample of PBMCs or T cells enriched from blood (not recorded which). Receptor source: a man aged 45-65 years who had recovered from COVID-19.

This chain connects TRBV30 to TRBJ2-5; perhaps TRBD2 as D (6 bases). Trimming took off 6 bases at V and 0 bases at J, with 17 bases between the two ends. The germline CDR1 and CDR2 sequences are GTSNPN and SVGIG (reference sequence). CDR3 length: 15 amino acids. The CDR3 region is CACTLAGRYQETQYF. CDR3 nucleotide sequence: TGTGCCTGCACCCTTGCAGGGAGGTACCAAGAGACCCAGTACTTC. The full variable domain, rest sourced from reference TRBV30 and TRBJ2-5, is SQTIHQWPATLVQPVGSPLSLECTVEGTSNPNLYWYRQAAGRGLQLLFYSVGIGQISSEVPQNLSASRPQDRQFILSSKKLLLSDSGFYLCACTLAGRYQETQYFGPGTRLLVL.

V and J are TRBV5-1 and TRBJ1-5, with a tentative D call TRBD1 (6 bases). CDR3 length: 15 residues. V was shortened by 4 bases and J by 5 bases, with 16 bases between the two germline ends. Germline CDR1 and CDR2: SGHRS and YFSETQ. The CDR3 DNA is TGCGCCAGCAGCCTGACAGGCCTGCCGGATCAGCCCCAGCATTTT. It codes for CASSLTGLPDQPQHF.

This clone was seen just once. This sequence may be a read error, since a much larger clone differs from it by one base. This chain uses TRBV7-9 with TRBJ1-1, with D possibly TRBD1 on 6 matching bases. The germline V gene encodes CDR1 SEHNR and CDR2 FQNEAQ (reference sequence). V lost 2 bases and J lost 4, with 8 bases in between. This CDR3 is built from 13 residues. DNA of the CDR3: TGTGCCAGCAGCTTAACAGGGAGCACTGAAGCTTTCTTT. It yields the protein CASSLTGSTEAFF. Looking up the rest from reference TRBV7-9 and TRBJ1-1 gives the full variable domain: DTGVSQNPRHKITKRGQNVTFRCDPISEHNRLYWYRQTLGQGPEFLTYFQNEAQLEKSRLLSDRFSAERPKGSFSTLEIQRTEQGDSAMYLCASSLTGSTEAFFGQGTRLTVV.

The rearrangement uses TRBV18 and TRBJ1-2, with D maybe TRBD1 (6 bases). Trimming removed 2 bases from V and 0 bases from J, with 25 bases in between. The CDR3 covers 20 residues. Germline CDR1 and CDR2: KGHSH and LQKENI. The CDR3 region is CASSPSGQGTSRTANYGYTF. The DNA of the CDR3 is TGTGCCAGCTCACCATCGGGTCAAGGGACATCACGCACCGCTAACTATGGCTACACCTTC.

This sequence joins TRBV24-1 and TRBJ1-1; 10 bases line up with TRBD1. V shed 3 bases, J shed 10 bases, and the junction held 10 bases outside the gene matches. The CDR3 totals 15 residues. CDR1 and CDR2 (germline): KGHDR, SFDVKD. The CDR3 loop reads CATSDARGTGDGAFF. Written as DNA, the CDR3 is TGTGCCACCAGTGATGCTCGCGGGACAGGGGATGGAGCTTTCTTT.

This clone has a handful of counts. The chain has TRBV3-1 (or the pseudogene TRBV3-2) and TRBJ1-1, with unresolved D. The CDR3 is made up of 15 amino acids. The germline gives CDR1 LGHDT, CDR2 YNNKEL (reference sequence). V was pared by 4 bases and J by 2 bases, with 14 bases between. CDR3 amino acids: CASSPNGLGNTEAFF. The CDR3 DNA sequence: TGTGCCAGCAGCCCAAACGGACTGGGAAACACTGAAGCTTTCTTT.

This clone was seen only once. The chain combines TRBV27 with TRBJ1-2, with a tentative D call TRBD1 (6 bases). The CDR3 is 13 amino acids. CDR1 MNHEY and CDR2 SMNVEV come from the germline V gene (reference sequence). The V and J ends lost 7 bases and 4 bases respectively, with 13 bases between them. The CDR3 DNA is TGTGCCAGCACGGACGGGGGGCTCTATGGCTACACCTTC. This sequence encodes CASTDGGLYGYTF.

A word on this clone: Other nucleotide sequences from this sample produce the same CDR3. This rearrangement joins TRBV19 to TRBJ2-2; 7 bases align to TRBD1. Germline assignment: CDR1 LNHDA and CDR2 SQIVND (reference sequence). The CDR3 runs to 16 residues. After removal of 1 base from V and 2 bases from J, the junction contained 4 bases not matched to a gene. The CDR3 here is CASSIGPGGNTGELFF. The CDR3 DNA reads TGTGCCAGTAGTATAGGTCCAGGGGGTAACACCGGGGAGCTGTTTTTT.

The chain employs TRBV19 and TRBJ1-1; D perhaps matches TRBD1 (6 bases). V dropped 1 base and J dropped 4 bases, with 25 bases sitting between them. Germline CDR1 reads LNHDA; CDR2 reads SQIVND (reference sequence). The CDR3 loop spans 19 amino acids. The CDR3 is CASSIVKGIGRGGGTEAFF. The CDR3, as DNA: TGTGCCAGTAGTATAGTGAAGGGGATTGGCAGGGGCGGGGGCACTGAAGCTTTCTTT.

V and J are TRBV6-5 and TRBJ2-7; the match to TRBD2 covers 13 bases. Germline V gives CDR1 MNHEY, CDR2 SVGAGI. V dropped 4 bases and J dropped 3; count of bases not matched to a gene: 3. The CDR3 loop spans 15 amino acids. The DNA for the CDR3 is TGTGCCAGCAGTTCCTGGACTAGCGGGAGCTACGAGCAGTACTTC. Its protein product is CASSSWTSGSYEQYF.

This clone was found once. V gene TRBV15 combines with J gene TRBJ2-2; D is ambiguous. The germline gives CDR1 LNHNV, CDR2 YYDKDF (reference sequence). The V end was cut by 3 bases, the J end by 6 bases, with 14 bases between. CDR3 length: 15 amino acids. CDR3 in amino acids: CATSRAGTAAGELFF. CDR3 coding DNA: TGTGCCACCAGCAGGGCCGGCACAGCAGCCGGGGAGCTGTTTTTT.